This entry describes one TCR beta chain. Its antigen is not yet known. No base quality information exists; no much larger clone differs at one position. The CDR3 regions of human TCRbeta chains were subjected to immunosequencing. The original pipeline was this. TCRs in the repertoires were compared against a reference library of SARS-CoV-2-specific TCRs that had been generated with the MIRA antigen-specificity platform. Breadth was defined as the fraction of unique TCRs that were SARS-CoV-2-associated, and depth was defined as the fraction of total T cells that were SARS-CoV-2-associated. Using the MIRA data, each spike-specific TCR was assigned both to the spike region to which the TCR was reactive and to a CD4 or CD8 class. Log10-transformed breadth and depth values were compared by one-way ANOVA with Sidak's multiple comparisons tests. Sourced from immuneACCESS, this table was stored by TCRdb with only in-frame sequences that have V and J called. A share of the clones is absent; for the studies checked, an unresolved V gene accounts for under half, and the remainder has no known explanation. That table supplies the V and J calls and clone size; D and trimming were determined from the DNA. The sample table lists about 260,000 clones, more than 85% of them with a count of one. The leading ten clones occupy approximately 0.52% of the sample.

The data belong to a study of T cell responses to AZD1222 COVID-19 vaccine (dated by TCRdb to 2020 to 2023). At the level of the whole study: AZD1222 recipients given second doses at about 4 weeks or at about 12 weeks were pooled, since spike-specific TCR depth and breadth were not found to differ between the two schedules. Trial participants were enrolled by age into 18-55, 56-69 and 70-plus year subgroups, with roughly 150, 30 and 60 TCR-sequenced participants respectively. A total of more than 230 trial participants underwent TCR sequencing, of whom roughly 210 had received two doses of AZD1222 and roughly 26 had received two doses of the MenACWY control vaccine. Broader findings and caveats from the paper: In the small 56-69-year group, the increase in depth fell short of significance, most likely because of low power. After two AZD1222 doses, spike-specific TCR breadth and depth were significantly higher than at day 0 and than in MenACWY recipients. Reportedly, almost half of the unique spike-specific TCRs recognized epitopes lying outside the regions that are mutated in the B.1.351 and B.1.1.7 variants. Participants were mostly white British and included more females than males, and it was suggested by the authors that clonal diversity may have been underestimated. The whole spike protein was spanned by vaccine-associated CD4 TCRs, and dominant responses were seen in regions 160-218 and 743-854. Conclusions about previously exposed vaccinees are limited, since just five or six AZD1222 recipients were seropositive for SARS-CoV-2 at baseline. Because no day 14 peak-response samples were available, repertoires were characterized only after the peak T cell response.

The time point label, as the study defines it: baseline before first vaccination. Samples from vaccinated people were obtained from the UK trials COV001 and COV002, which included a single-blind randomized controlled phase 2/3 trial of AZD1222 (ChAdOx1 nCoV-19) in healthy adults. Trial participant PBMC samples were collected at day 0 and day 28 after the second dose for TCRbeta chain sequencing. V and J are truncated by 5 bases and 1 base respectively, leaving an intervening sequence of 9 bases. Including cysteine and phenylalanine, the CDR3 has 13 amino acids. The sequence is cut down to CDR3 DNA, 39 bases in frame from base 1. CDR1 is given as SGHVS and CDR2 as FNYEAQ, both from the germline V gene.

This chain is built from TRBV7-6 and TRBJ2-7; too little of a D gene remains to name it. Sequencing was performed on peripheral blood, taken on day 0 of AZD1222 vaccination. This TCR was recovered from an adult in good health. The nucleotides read TGTGCCAGCAGCCAAGAGGTTTCCTACGAGCAGTACTTC. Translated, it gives CASSQEVSYEQYF.